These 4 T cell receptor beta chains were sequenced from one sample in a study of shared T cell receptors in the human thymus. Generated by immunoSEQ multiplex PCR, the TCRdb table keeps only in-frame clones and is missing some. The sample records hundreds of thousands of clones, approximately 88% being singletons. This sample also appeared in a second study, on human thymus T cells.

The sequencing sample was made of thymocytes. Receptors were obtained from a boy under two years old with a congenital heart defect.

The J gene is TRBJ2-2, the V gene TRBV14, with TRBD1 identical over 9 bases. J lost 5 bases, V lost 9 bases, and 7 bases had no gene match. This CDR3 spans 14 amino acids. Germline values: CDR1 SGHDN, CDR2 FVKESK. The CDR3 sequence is CASTGQGNTGELFF. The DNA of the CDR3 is TGTGCCAGTACAGGACAGGGGAATACCGGGGAGCTGTTTTTT.

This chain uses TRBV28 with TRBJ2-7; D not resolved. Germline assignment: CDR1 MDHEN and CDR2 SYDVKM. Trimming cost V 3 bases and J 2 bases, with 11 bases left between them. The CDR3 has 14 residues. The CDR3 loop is CASSFPAQPYEQYF. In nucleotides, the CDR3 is TGTGCCAGCAGTTTCCCAGCGCAACCCTACGAGCAGTACTTC.

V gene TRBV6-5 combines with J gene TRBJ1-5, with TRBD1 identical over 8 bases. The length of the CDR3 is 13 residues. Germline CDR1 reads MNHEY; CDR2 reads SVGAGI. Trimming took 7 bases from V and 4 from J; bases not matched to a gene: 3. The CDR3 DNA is TGTGCCAGCAAAGGACAGGGAAATCAGCCCCAGCATTTT. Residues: CASKGQGNQPQHF.

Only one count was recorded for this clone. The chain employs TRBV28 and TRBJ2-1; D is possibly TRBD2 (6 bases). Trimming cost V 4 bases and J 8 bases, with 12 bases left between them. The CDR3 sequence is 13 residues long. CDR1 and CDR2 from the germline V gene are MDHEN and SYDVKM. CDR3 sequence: CASSSSSVDEQFF. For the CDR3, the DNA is TGTGCCAGCAGTTCCTCTAGCGTAGATGAGCAGTTCTTC.